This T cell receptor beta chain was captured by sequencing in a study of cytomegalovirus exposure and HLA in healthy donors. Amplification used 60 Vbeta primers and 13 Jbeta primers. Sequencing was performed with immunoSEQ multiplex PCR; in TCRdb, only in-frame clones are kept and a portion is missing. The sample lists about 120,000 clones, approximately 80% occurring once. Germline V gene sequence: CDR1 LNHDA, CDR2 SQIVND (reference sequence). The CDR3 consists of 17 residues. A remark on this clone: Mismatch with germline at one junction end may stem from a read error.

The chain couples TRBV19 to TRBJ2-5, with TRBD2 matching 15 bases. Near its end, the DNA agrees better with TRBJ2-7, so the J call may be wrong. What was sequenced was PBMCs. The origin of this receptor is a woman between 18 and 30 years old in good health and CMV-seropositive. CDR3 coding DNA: TGTGCCAGCAGTACCCGGACTAGCGGGAGGGGGACCTACGAGCAGTACTTC. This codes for CASSTRTSGRGTYEQYF.